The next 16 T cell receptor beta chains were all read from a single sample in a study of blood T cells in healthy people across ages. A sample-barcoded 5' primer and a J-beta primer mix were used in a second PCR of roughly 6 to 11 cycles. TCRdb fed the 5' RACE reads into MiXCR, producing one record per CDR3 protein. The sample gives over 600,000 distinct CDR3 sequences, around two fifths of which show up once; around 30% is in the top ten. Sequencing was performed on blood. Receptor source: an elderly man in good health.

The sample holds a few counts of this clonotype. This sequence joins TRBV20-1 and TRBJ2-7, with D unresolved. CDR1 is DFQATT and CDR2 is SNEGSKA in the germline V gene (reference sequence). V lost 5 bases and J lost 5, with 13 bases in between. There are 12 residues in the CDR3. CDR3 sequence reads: CSASDGPHEQYF. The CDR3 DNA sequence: TGCAGTGCTTCGGACGGGCCGCACGAGCAGTACTTC.

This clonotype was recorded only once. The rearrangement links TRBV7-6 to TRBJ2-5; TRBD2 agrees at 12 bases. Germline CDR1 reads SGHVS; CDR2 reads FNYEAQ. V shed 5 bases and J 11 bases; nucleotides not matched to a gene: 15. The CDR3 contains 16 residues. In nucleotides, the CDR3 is TGTGCCAGCAGCCGAGCTAGCGGGGGGGCCAGGAATGAGCAGTACTTC. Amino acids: CASSRASGGARNEQYF.

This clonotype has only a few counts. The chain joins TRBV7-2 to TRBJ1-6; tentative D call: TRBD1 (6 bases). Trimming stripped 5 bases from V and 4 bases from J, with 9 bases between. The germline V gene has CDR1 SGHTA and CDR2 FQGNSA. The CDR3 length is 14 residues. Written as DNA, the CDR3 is TGTGCCAGCAGCCCTGGACAGTATAATTCACCCCTCCACTTT. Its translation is CASSPGQYNSPLHF.

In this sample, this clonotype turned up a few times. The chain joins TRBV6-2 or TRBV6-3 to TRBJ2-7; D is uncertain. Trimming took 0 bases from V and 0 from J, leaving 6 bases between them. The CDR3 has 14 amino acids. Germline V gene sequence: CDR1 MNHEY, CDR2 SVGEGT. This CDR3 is CASSYSTSSYEQYF. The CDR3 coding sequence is TGTGCCAGCAGTTACTCTACGAGCTCCTACGAGCAGTACTTC.

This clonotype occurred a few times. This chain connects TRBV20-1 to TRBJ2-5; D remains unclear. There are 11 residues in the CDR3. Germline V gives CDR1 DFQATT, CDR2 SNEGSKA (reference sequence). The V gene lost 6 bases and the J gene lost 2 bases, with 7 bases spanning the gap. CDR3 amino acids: CSASAQETQYF. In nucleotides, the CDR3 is TGCAGTGCCAGCGCGCAAGAGACCCAGTACTTC.

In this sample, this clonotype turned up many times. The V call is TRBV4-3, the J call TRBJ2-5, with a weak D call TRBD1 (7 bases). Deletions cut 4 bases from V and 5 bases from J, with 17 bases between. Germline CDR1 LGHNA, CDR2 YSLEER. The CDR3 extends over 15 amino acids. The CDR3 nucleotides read TGCGCCAGCAGCCGGCGCAGGGGGGATCATGAGACCCAGTACTTC. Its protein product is CASSRRRGDHETQYF.

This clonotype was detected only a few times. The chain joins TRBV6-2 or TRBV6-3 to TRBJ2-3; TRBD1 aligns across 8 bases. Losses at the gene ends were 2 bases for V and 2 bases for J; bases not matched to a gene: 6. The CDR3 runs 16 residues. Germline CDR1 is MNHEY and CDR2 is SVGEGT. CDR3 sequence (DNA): TGTGCCAGCAGTTACCCCCGGGACAGGCCCACAGATACGCAGTATTTT. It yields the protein CASSYPRDRPTDTQYF.

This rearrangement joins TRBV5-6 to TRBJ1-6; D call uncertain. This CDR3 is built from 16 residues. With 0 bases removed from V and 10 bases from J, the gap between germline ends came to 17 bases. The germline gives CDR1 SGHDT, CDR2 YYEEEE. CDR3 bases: TGTGCCAGCAGCTTGGTTAACAGCCAGGCTAAATCACCCCTCCACTTT. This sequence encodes CASSLVNSQAKSPLHF.

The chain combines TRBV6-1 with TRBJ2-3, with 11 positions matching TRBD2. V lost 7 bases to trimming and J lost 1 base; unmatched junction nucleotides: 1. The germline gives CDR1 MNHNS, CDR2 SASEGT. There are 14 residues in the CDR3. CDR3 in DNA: TGTGCCAGCAAACTAGCGGGGGGCACAGATACGCAGTATTTT. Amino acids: CASKLAGGTDTQYF.

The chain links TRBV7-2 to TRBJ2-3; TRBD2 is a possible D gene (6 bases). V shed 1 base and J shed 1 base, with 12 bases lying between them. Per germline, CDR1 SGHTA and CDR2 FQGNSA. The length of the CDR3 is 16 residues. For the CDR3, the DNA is TGTGCCAGCAGCTTAGGTGGAGGGGCCGGCACAGATACGCAGTATTTT. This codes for CASSLGGGAGTDTQYF.

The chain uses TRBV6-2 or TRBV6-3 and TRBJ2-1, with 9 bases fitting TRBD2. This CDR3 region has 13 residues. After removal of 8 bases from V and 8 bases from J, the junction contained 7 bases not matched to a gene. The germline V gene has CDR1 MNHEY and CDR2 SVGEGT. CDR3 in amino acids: CASLTSGRYEQFF. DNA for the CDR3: TGTGCCAGCCTGACTAGCGGCCGATATGAGCAGTTCTTC.

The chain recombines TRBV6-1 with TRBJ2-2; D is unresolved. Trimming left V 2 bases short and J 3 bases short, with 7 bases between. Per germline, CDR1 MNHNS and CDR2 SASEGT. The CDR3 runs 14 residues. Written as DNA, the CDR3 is TGTGCCAGCAGTGAAAAAGGTTACACCGGGGAGCTGTTTTTT. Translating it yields CASSEKGYTGELFF.

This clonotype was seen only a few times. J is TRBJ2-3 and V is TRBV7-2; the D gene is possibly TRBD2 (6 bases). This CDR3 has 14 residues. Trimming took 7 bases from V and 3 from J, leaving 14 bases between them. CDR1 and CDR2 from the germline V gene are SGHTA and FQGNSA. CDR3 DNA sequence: TGTGCCAGCACCGTAGCGGAGAGTACAGATACGCAGTATTTT. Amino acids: CASTVAESTDTQYF.

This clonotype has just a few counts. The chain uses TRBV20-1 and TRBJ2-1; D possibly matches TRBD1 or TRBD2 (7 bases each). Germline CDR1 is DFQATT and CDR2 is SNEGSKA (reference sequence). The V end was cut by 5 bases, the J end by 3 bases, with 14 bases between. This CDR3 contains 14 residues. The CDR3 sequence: CSARPGGDYNEQFF. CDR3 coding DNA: TGCAGTGCTCGTCCAGGGGGGGACTACAATGAGCAGTTCTTC.

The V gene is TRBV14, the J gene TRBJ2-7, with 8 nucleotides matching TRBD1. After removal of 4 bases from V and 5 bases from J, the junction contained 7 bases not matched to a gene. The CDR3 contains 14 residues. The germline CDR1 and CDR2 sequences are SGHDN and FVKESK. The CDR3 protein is CASSLTGVIHEQYF. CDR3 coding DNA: TGTGCCAGCAGCCTGACAGGGGTTATCCACGAGCAGTACTTC.

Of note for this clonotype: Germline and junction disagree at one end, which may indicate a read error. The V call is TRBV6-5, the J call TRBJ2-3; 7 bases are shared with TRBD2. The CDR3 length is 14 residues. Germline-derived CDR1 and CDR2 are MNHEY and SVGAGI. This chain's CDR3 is CARRQGASGLTQYF. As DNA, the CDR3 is TGTGCCCGCAGACAAGGGGCTAGCGGTTTAACGCAGTATTTT.